This T cell receptor beta chain was sequenced for a study of blood T cell repertoires in COVID-19. V was trimmed by 3 bases and J by 8 bases, leaving 13 bases between them. The CDR3 spans 14 residues. Germline V CDR1 and CDR2: MDHEN, SYDVKM. The assay was immunoSEQ multiplex PCR, and TCRdb's table has in-frame clones only and misses some. Here the sample spans a few hundred thousand clones, 75% to 90% being singletons. This receptor was identified in a young woman with COVID-19, enrolled during active disease. What was sequenced was peripheral blood. The rearrangement links TRBV28 to TRBJ2-2; TRBD1 is a possible D gene (6 bases). CDR3 protein: CASSFLQGRGELFF. The CDR3 nucleotides are TGTGCCAGCAGTTTCCTACAGGGAAGAGGGGAGCTGTTTTTT.